These 20 T cell receptor beta chains originate from one sample sequenced in a study of cytomegalovirus exposure and HLA in healthy donors. The primer mix had 60 Vbeta and 13 Jbeta primers. TCRdb keeps only in-frame clones here, not all; method: immunoSEQ multiplex PCR. The sample has 150,000 to 200,000 clones; approximately 70% are singletons. Sequencing was performed on PBMCs. All receptors derive from a human donor in good health.

The chain combines TRBV5-6 with TRBJ2-2; TRBD1 matches 10 bases. Trimming took 5 bases from V and 6 from J; bases not matched to a gene: 7. This CDR3 is 15 amino acids long. The germline V gene has CDR1 SGHDT and CDR2 YYEEEE. The CDR3 DNA reads TGTGCCAGCAGTTGGGACAGGGGAACCTCCGGGGAGCTGTTTTTT. Its protein is CASSWDRGTSGELFF.

J is TRBJ2-7 and V is TRBV5-6; D is ambiguous. This CDR3 is built from 13 residues. In germline, CDR1 is SGHDT, CDR2 YYEEEE. Trimming removed 4 bases from V and 9 bases from J, with 17 bases in between. CDR3 loop: CASSPGDGCVQYF. The CDR3 nucleotides read TGTGCCAGCAGCCCAGGTGATGGTTGCGTGCAGTACTTC.

This clone has more than one count but fewer than ten. The chain carries TRBV10-1 and TRBJ2-3, with 14 bases fitting TRBD2. CDR1 WNHNN and CDR2 SYGVQD come from the germline V gene (reference sequence). J was trimmed by 1 base and V by 5 bases; bases with no gene match: 8. This CDR3 is 18 amino acids long. CDR3 nucleotide sequence: TGCGCCAGCAGTCAGACTAGCGGGGGGGCCTCGGGCACAGATACGCAGTATTTT. Translation: CASSQTSGGASGTDTQYF.

The rearrangement uses TRBV6-5 and TRBJ1-1; 9 bases are shared with TRBD1. The germline V gene has CDR1 MNHEY and CDR2 SVGAGI. Unmatched junction bases numbered 1, after V lost 2 bases and J lost 3 bases. CDR3 length: 14 amino acids. The DNA of the CDR3 is TGTGCCAGCAGTTACACAGGGGGCTACACTGAAGCTTTCTTT. Its protein product is CASSYTGGYTEAFF.

The CDR3 spells CASSPALVVEQFF. CDR3 sequence (DNA): TGTGCCAGCAGTCCCGCCCTAGTGGTCGAGCAGTTCTTC. This chain uses TRBV28 with TRBJ2-1; no definite D call. V was cut by 5 bases and J by 10 bases, with 15 bases left in between. This CDR3 spans 13 amino acids. Germline CDR1 is MDHEN and CDR2 is SYDVKM.

J is TRBJ1-1 and V is TRBV4-1, with no clear D. The CDR3 length is 14 residues. Looked up from germline, CDR1 is MGHRA and CDR2 is YSYEKL. Trimming took 5 bases from V and 3 from J, leaving 13 bases between them. CDR3 coding DNA: TGCGCCAGCAGCTTAGATAGAACGGACACTGAAGCTTTCTTT. Protein product: CASSLDRTDTEAFF.

The chain couples TRBV7-3 to TRBJ1-2, with 10 bases matching TRBD1. J gave up 7 bases and V 5 bases, and 4 bases lay outside the gene matches. Germline V gene sequence: CDR1 SGHTA, CDR2 FQGTGA. The CDR3 runs to 13 residues. The CDR3 DNA follows: TGTGCCAGCAGCCCGGACAGGGGGGGTGGCTACACCTTC. This codes for CASSPDRGGGYTF.

The rearrangement uses TRBV9 and TRBJ1-4; TRBD1 matches at 9 bases. Per germline, CDR1 SGDLS and CDR2 YYNGEE. Unmatched junction bases numbered 4, after V lost 2 bases and J lost 8 bases. This CDR3 contains 14 residues. This CDR3 reads CASSVGQGREKLFF. In DNA, the CDR3 is TGTGCCAGCAGCGTTGGACAGGGGAGGGAAAAACTGTTTTTT.

In DNA form, the CDR3 reads TGTGCCAGCAGCCGGCCTTCTGGCGGGACAGAAAATTCACCCCTCCACTTT. Its translation: CASSRPSGGTENSPLHF. The gene calls are TRBV5-4 and TRBJ1-6, with TRBD1 matching 7 bases. Looked up from germline, CDR1 is SGHNT and CDR2 is YYREEE (reference sequence). The CDR3 runs 17 residues. Trimming took 4 bases from V and 7 from J; bases not matched to a gene: 14.

The chain links TRBV4-1 to TRBJ1-2; tentative D call: TRBD1 (5 bases). This CDR3 comprises 14 residues. Germline CDR1 and CDR2: MGHRA and YSYEKL. Trimming removed 1 base at V and 8 bases at J, with 14 bases between. This CDR3 reads CASSQVGGAHGYTF. CDR3 DNA sequence: TGCGCCAGCAGCCAAGTTGGAGGGGCCCACGGCTACACCTTC.

The chain recombines TRBV6-5 with TRBJ2-7, with 7 bases fitting TRBD2. The CDR3 loop spans 15 amino acids. From germline, CDR1 is MNHEY and CDR2 SVGAGI. V shed 1 base, J shed 1 base, and the junction held 4 bases outside the gene matches. The CDR3 loop reads CASSYYSGASYEQYF. For the CDR3, the DNA is TGTGCCAGCAGTTACTACAGCGGGGCTTCCTACGAGCAGTACTTC.

The chain has TRBV30 and TRBJ2-5, with 8 bases that match TRBD2. The J segment lost 5 bases and the V segment lost 7 bases, leaving 3 bases of the junction unmatched. Germline values: CDR1 GTSNPN, CDR2 SVGIG (reference sequence). This CDR3 contains 11 residues. The CDR3 DNA follows: TGTGCCTACGGGGGGGGTGAGACCCAGTACTTC. The encoded protein is CAYGGGETQYF.

V usage is TRBV9 and J usage is TRBJ1-5; D is possibly TRBD1 (5 bases). Trimming took 3 bases from V and 6 from J, leaving 13 bases between them. Germline assignment: CDR1 SGDLS and CDR2 YYNGEE. CDR3 length: 14 residues. CDR3 protein: CASSGSTQGQPQHF. The CDR3 DNA sequence: TGTGCCAGCAGCGGCTCGACCCAGGGTCAGCCCCAGCATTTT.

The rearrangement uses TRBV5-6 and TRBJ1-2; no definite D call. The CDR3 is 13 residues long. Germline CDR1 reads SGHDT; CDR2 reads YYEEEE. V lost 0 bases and J 5 bases, leaving 8 bases between the germline ends. In DNA, the CDR3 is TGTGCCAGCAGCTTGGTGCAGGATTATGGCTACACCTTC. It codes for CASSLVQDYGYTF.

This sequence joins TRBV6-5 and TRBJ1-6; tentative D call: TRBD1 (5 bases). CDR3 length equals 16 residues. Trimming removed 2 bases from V and 3 bases from J, with 11 bases in between. The V gene's germline CDR1 is MNHEY and CDR2 SVGAGI. CDR3 in amino acids: CASSYGRGVYNSPLHF. The CDR3 region has the DNA TGTGCCAGCAGTTACGGGCGGGGGGTCTATAATTCACCCCTCCACTTT.

The V call is TRBV5-6, the J call TRBJ2-5; 9 nucleotides agree with TRBD1. Germline V gene sequence: CDR1 SGHDT, CDR2 YYEEEE. CDR3 length equals 14 residues. Unmatched junction bases numbered 5, after V lost 3 bases and J lost 5 bases. The CDR3 region has the DNA TGTGCCAGCAGCTCCGGGACAGGGAGCGAGACCCAGTACTTC. Its translation: CASSSGTGSETQYF.

J is TRBJ2-7 and V is TRBV19, with 10 bases identical to TRBD2. Germline CDR1 LNHDA, CDR2 SQIVND (reference sequence). The CDR3 length is 14 residues. The ends lost 6 bases at V and 3 bases at J; junction bases unmatched: 5. The CDR3 sequence: CASRPSGGDYEQYF. In nucleotides, the CDR3 is TGTGCCAGTAGGCCAAGCGGGGGGGACTACGAGCAGTACTTC.

V usage is TRBV7-8 and J usage is TRBJ2-5, with TRBD1 matching over 10 bases. The CDR3 contains 14 residues. After removal of 4 bases from V and 5 bases from J, the junction contained 4 bases not matched to a gene. Germline lookup yields CDR1 SGHVS and CDR2 FQNEAQ. CDR3 in amino acids: CASSSGQGTETQYF. In DNA, the CDR3 is TGTGCCAGCAGCTCGGGACAGGGGACGGAGACCCAGTACTTC.

As to this clone: Its ends do not fully match the called genes, so a read error is possible. V is TRBV7-7 and J is TRBJ1-3; D may be TRBD1 (6 bases). Germline values: CDR1 SSHAT, CDR2 FNYEAQ (reference sequence). CDR3 size: 16 residues. The CDR3 here is CASSPGQPNSGNTIYF. CDR3 sequence (DNA): TGTGCTAGCAGCCCCGGACAGCCAAACTCTGGAAACACCATATATTTT.

A few counts support this clone. The V and J genes are TRBV7-2 and TRBJ2-3, with 8 positions matching TRBD1. J gave up 4 bases and V 4 bases, and 4 bases lay outside the gene matches. The CDR3 sequence is 14 residues long. CDR1 and CDR2 from the germline V gene are SGHTA and FQGNSA. The DNA of the CDR3 is TGTGCCAGCAGCTCCGGACAGGGTGCAGATACGCAGTATTTT. Residues: CASSSGQGADTQYF. The full variable domain, its missing parts supplied by reference TRBV7-2 and TRBJ2-3, is GAGVSQSPSNKVTEKGKDVELRCDPISGHTALYWYRQSLGQGLEFLIYFQGNSAPDKSGLPSDRFSAERTGGSVSTLTIQRTQQEDSAVYLCASSSGQGADTQYFGPGTRLTVL.